A selection of T cell receptor beta chains follows, all from one sample in a study of human T cells and chemical hapten exposure. TCRdb redid the calling of the RACE reads with MiXCR, one entry per CDR3 protein. The sample has some 65,000 distinct CDR3 sequences; roughly 6.1% are singletons. The sample was whole blood. These receptors were collected from a female donor in good health. Some clones in this sample may be carry-over from other donors' samples. Both conserved end residues are part of each CDR3. A D gene is named only where the DNA matches it firmly. Clone size is given for some rows only: seen once, a few or many times, or a class if the clone is expanded.

d_call | clone_size | j_call | v_call | cdr3_nt | cdr3_aa
NA | many | TRBJ2-1 | TRBV20-1 | TGCAGTGCTAGAGATCTAGGACTGTTTAATGAGCAGTTCTTC | CSARDLGLFNEQFF
TRBD1 | many | TRBJ2-3 | TRBV28 | TGTGCCAGCAGTTTACGAGGGGGCGCATCAGTTACGCAGTATTTT | CASSLRGGASVTQYF
TRBD2 | many | TRBJ2-1 | TRBV12-3/TRBV12-4 | TGTGCCAGCAGTTTGCGTCTAGCGGGCACGAACTACAATGAGCAGTTCTTC | CASSLRLAGTNYNEQFF
NA | many | TRBJ2-5 | TRBV15 | TGTGCCACCAGCAGGCTTCCAGGTGAAGGGTCGGAGACCCAGTACTTC | CATSRLPGEGSETQYF
TRBD2 | many | TRBJ2-1 | TRBV9 | TGTGCCAGCAGCCTCAGACTAGCGCCCTCCCTCTCCTACAATGAGCAGTTCTTC | CASSLRLAPSLSYNEQFF
NA | NA | TRBJ1-5 | TRBV6-6 | TGTGCCAGCACGGCTTCTTATAGCAATCAGCCCCAGCATTTT | CASTASYSNQPQHF
NA | many | TRBJ2-7 | TRBV28 | TGTGCCAGCAGGATGACAGGCGCCTCATACGAGCAGTACTTC | CASRMTGASYEQYF
NA | many | TRBJ2-2 | TRBV5-4 | TGTGCCAGCAGCAAAGGGACTGATAACACCGGGGAGCTGTTTTTT | CASSKGTDNTGELFF
NA | NA | TRBJ1-4 | TRBV6-1 | TGTGCCGGGGGGGGGAACCCGTGGGATGAAAAACTGTTTTTT | CAGGGNPWDEKLFF
NA | NA | TRBJ1-5 | TRBV19 | TGTGCCAGTAGTTGGGTCCTTCATAATCAGCCCCAGCATTTT | CASSWVLHNQPQHF
NA | many | TRBJ1-1 | TRBV5-1 | TGCGCCAGCAGCTTGGTTCGGGATATGAACACTGAAGCTTTCTTT | CASSLVRDMNTEAFF
NA | many | TRBJ2-7 | TRBV29-1 | TGCAGCGTTCTTGCCTACGAGCAGTACTTC | CSVLAYEQYF
NA | NA | TRBJ2-7 | TRBV21-1 | TGTGCCAGCAGCAAAGCGGTGTTGGGACTAGCGGGAGAATTTAGGTACGAGCAGTACTTC | CASSKAVLGLAGEFRYEQYF
TRBD2 | many | TRBJ2-1 | TRBV11-2 | TGTGCCAGCAGCCCCTTAGCGGGAGGACCCAATGAGCAGTTCTTC | CASSPLAGGPNEQFF
NA | few | TRBJ2-7 | TRBV6-1 | TGTGCCAGCAGTGAAGACGGGGTCTTTCCAACGTGGGAGCAGTACTTC | CASSEDGVFPTWEQYF
TRBD1 | few | TRBJ1-1 | TRBV28 | TGTGCCAGCAGTTCCACACAGGGGGCGAGGAAAGCTTTCTTT | CASSSTQGARKAFF
NA | many | TRBJ2-3 | TRBV9 | TGTGCCAGCAGCGTAGGAGGAGATACGCAGTATTTT | CASSVGGDTQYF
NA | many | TRBJ1-5 | TRBV2 | TGTGCCAGCAGTGAACGGTCCGGCCGTAATCAGCCCCAGCATTTT | CASSERSGRNQPQHF
NA | few | TRBJ1-6 | TRBV12-3/TRBV12-4 | TGTGCCAGCAGTTTTCAGGGGAGAGGAACTTCACCCCTCCACTTT | CASSFQGRGTSPLHF
NA | many | TRBJ2-3 | TRBV7-2 | TGTGCCAGCAGCTTAGAGGAGATTGTTTGGACAGATACGCAGTATTTT | CASSLEEIVWTDTQYF
NA | NA | TRBJ2-5 | TRBV30 | TGTGCCTGGAGCAGTTTGTTCGGGCGGGAGAGGGGGCAAGAGACCCAGTACTTC | CAWSSLFGRERGQETQYF
NA | few | TRBJ2-5 | TRBV25-1 | TGTGCCAGCAGTGACAGGACAGTCCAAGTCCAAGAGACCCAGTACTTC | CASSDRTVQVQETQYF
NA | NA | TRBJ2-7 | TRBV28 | TGTGCCAGCAGTTTCCCCCGCGGACGGGCTGGAGGGAACGAGCAGTACTTC | CASSFPRGRAGGNEQYF
NA | many | TRBJ1-5 | TRBV29-1 | TGCAGCGCCGTCATGGTGGGGTACTACAATCAGCCCCAGCATTTT | CSAVMVGYYNQPQHF
NA | many | TRBJ1-1 | TRBV5-6 | TGTGCCAGCAGCTTGTCGTACGGGGTCGGACAGAGGGCTGAAGCTTTCTTT | CASSLSYGVGQRAEAFF
NA | NA | TRBJ2-6 | TRBV7-9 | TGTGCCAGCAGCTTGCGGGGCTCTGGGGCCAACGTCCTGACTTTC | CASSLRGSGANVLTF
TRBD2 | few | TRBJ2-2 | TRBV19 | TGTGCCAGTAGTATAGCTGGACTAGCGGGAGTCGGGGAGCTGTTTTTT | CASSIAGLAGVGELFF
NA | NA | TRBJ1-1 | TRBV9 | TGTGCCAGCAGCGTAGAAGAGGGCATGAACACTGAAGCTTTCTTT | CASSVEEGMNTEAFF
NA | few | TRBJ2-4 | TRBV14 | TGTGCCAGCAGCCAAGATGAGGGCGAAGCCAAAAACATTCAGTACTTC | CASSQDEGEAKNIQYF
TRBD1 | few | TRBJ1-4 | TRBV20-1 | TGCAGTGCTAAAAGGACAGGGCGATTGGAAAAACTGTTTTTT | CSAKRTGRLEKLFF
TRBD2 | many | TRBJ2-3 | TRBV5-1 | TGCGCCAGCAGTCCACTTATAACTAGCGGGAGTCACGATACGCAGTATTTT | CASSPLITSGSHDTQYF
TRBD1 | many | TRBJ2-4 | TRBV28 | TGTGCCAGCAGTTCAGCTAGCAGGGGGGCCAAAAACATTCAGTACTTC | CASSSASRGAKNIQYF
NA | few | TRBJ2-7 | TRBV20-1 | TGCAGTGCTAGAGATGGGCTGCGGAGAGCCTACGAGCAGTACTTC | CSARDGLRRAYEQYF
NA | NA | TRBJ2-3 | TRBV9 | TGTGCCAGCAGCGTAGGGACAGCCACTAGCACAGATACGCAGTATTTT | CASSVGTATSTDTQYF
TRBD1 | NA | TRBJ1-5 | TRBV28 | TGTGCCAGCAGTTACGGGACAGGGGATAATCAGCCCCAGCATTTT | CASSYGTGDNQPQHF
NA | many | TRBJ2-3 | TRBV2 | TGTGCCAGCAGAGTGGAAGATACGCAGTATTTT | CASRVEDTQYF
TRBD2 | many | TRBJ2-3 | TRBV15 | TGTGCCACCAGCAGAGATGGAGGGCTAGCGGTTAGCACAGATACGCAGTATTTT | CATSRDGGLAVSTDTQYF
NA | few | TRBJ1-5 | TRBV3-1 | TGTGCCAGCAGCCCCGGGAGTTTGAGCAATCAGCCCCAGCATTTT | CASSPGSLSNQPQHF
NA | NA | TRBJ1-1 | TRBV18 | TGTGCCAGCTCACGCGGCACGCCGAGAGGCACTGAAGCTTTCTTT | CASSRGTPRGTEAFF
NA | many | TRBJ2-5 | TRBV20-1 | TGCAGTGCTAGACCTAGACAGCTCCAAGGGGGAGAGACCCAGTACTTC | CSARPRQLQGGETQYF
NA | NA | TRBJ2-1 | TRBV12-3/TRBV12-4 | TGTGCCAGCAGCATACCCGTCTCCTACAATGAGCAGTTCTTC | CASSIPVSYNEQFF